One sample yielded the 27 T cell receptor delta chains listed below, sequenced in a study of DNA immune sequencing with unique molecular identifiers. Primers for all 8 TRDV and 4 TRDJ genes amplified genomic DNA in 32-plex. A 12-nucleotide UMI was added during 2 to 3 barcoding PCR cycles before adapter PCR. TCRdb re-analyzed the multiplex PCR reads via CATT. The sample comprises approximately 1,900 delta-chain clones, 6% to 6.5% of which are singletons, and about 50% rests with the top ten. Sequencing was done on a sample of gamma-delta T cells from buffy coat blood. All receptors derive from a human donor in good health.

About this clone: The protein that TCRdb holds for this DNA derives from a much larger clone and differs from the translated DNA at residue 7, which likely indicates a read error; the protein shown here is translated from the DNA. V usage is TRDV2 and J usage is TRDJ1; tentatively, D is TRDD3 (6 bases). Germline lookup yields CDR1 GEAIGNYY and CDR2 EKD. The CDR3 runs to 15 residues. V dropped 2 bases and J dropped 7 bases, with 19 bases sitting between them. The CDR3 here is CACDKMEDTGPKLIF. CDR3 sequence (DNA): TGTGCCTGTGACAAGATGGAGGATACTGGCCCTAAACTCATCTTT.

This clone was seen a handful of times. TCRdb shows a much larger clone's protein in place of this DNA's translation, and the two differ at residue 11, likely through a read error; the protein shown is translated from the DNA. The genes are TRDV2 and TRDJ1; 7 nucleotides match TRDD3. This CDR3 has 18 residues. V shed 3 bases, J shed 2 bases, and the junction held 17 bases outside the gene matches. The V gene's germline CDR1 is GEAIGNYY and CDR2 EKD. The CDR3 DNA sequence: TGTGCCTGTGACTCCATCTCGAGTACTGGGGTAAAGACCGATAAACTCATCTTT. Amino acid sequence: CACDSISSTGVKTDKLIF.

This clone has more than one count but fewer than ten. The gene calls are TRDV2 and TRDJ3; 12 nucleotides line up with TRDD3. The junction had 10 bases not matched to a gene; V was cut back by 0 bases and J by 2 bases. The CDR3 has 21 residues. Germline assignment: CDR1 GEAIGNYY and CDR2 EKD. CDR3 DNA sequence: TGTGCCTGTGACACCGTAGCGCTGGGGGATACGCAAACCTGGGACACCCGACAGATGTTTTTC. This gives the protein CACDTVALGDTQTWDTRQMFF.

Note on this clone: TCRdb assigns this DNA the protein of a much larger clone, which departs from its translation at residue 4; this likely reflects a read error, and the protein shown comes from translating the DNA. DNA of the CDR3: TGTGCTCTTGAGGAACAAGGGCCCTCGCCTTCCTATCCGTGGAAGGGCTATTGGGGGTTCACGCCCACATACACCGATAAACTCATCTTT. Its protein is CALEEQGPSPSYPWKGYWGFTPTYTDKLIF. This rearrangement joins TRDV1 to TRDJ1; 8 bases are shared with TRDD2. No J gene was available from TCRdb, and it was assigned here by a germline match of the DNA. Looked up from germline, CDR1 is TSWWSYY and CDR2 is QGS. The CDR3 spans 30 residues.

For this clone: The protein TCRdb gives is from a much larger clone and does not agree with this DNA's translation at residue 9, likely a read error; the protein shown here comes from the DNA. V gene TRDV1 combines with J gene TRDJ1; 8 bases fit TRDD2. Since TCRdb gives no J gene, matching the DNA to germline was used here to assign it. The CDR3 covers 30 residues. The germline V gene encodes CDR1 TSWWSYY and CDR2 QGS. J was trimmed by 0 bases and V by 1 base; bases with no gene match: 46. Here the CDR3 reads CALGEQGPTPSYPWKGYWGFTPTYTDKLIF. The CDR3 DNA reads as TGTGCTCTTGGGGAACAAGGGCCCACGCCTTCCTATCCGTGGAAGGGCTATTGGGGGTTCACGCCCACATACACCGATAAACTCATCTTT.

This clone was counted a few times. The TCRdb protein comes from a much larger clone and disagrees with this DNA's translation at residue 10, likely due to a read error; the protein given here is derived from the DNA. The chain joins TRDV2 to TRDJ3; 10 positions agree with TRDD3. Germline CDR1 is GEAIGNYY and CDR2 is EKD. The V segment lost 2 bases and the J segment 0 bases; nucleotides outside the gene matches: 12. This CDR3 region has 21 residues. This CDR3 reads CACDSVLGDASGSWDTRQMFF. For the CDR3, the DNA is TGTGCCTGTGACAGCGTACTGGGGGATGCGTCCGGCTCCTGGGACACCCGACAGATGTTTTTC.

Concerning this clone: This likely reflects a read error, since a far larger clone is one base away. At the DNA level, this CDR3 is encoded by other sequences in the same sample as well. The chain combines TRDV2 with TRDJ1, with D uncertain. CDR1 is GEAIGNYY, CDR2 EKD, per germline. The CDR3 contains 15 residues. Between the trimmed V and J ends, which lost 6 bases and 3 bases, there was a span of 19 bases. Here the CDR3 reads CACLVSRTRADKLIF. The CDR3, as DNA: TGTGCCTGTTTGGTATCTCGTACGAGGGCCGATAAACTCATCTTT.

This clone has ten or more counts. A far larger clone is only one base removed, so a read error is likely. This sample includes further DNA sequences coding for the same CDR3. The chain links TRDV1 to TRDJ1, with 8 bases identical to TRDD3. Germline matching of the DNA provided the J gene here, since TCRdb leaves it blank. Germline-derived CDR1 and CDR2 are TSWWSYY and QGS. V lost 4 bases and J lost 0; bases outside the gene matches: 31. This CDR3 is built from 24 residues. The CDR3 spells CALGVSPLGPGDTSTPPYTDKLIF. Written as DNA, the CDR3 is TGTGCTCTTGGGGTGTCCCCCCTTGGCCCTGGGGATACTAGTACCCCTCCGTACACCGATAAACTCATCTTT.

This clone occurred a few times. Since a far larger clone is one base different, this is likely a read error. The chain carries TRDV2 and TRDJ1, with 9 positions matching TRDD3. This CDR3 is 19 amino acids long. CDR1 is GEAIGNYY and CDR2 is EKD in the germline V gene. The CDR3 here is CACDTLFTAGGYQGDELIF. DNA for the CDR3: TGTGCCTGTGACACCCTGTTTACTGCCGGGGGATACCAAGGCGATGAACTCATCTTT.

This clone has at least ten counts. The chain carries TRDV2 and TRDJ1; 12 bases line up with TRDD3. The CDR3 length is 20 residues. The junction had 17 bases not matched to a gene; V was cut back by 3 bases and J by 1 base. Germline CDR1 GEAIGNYY, CDR2 EKD. CDR3 protein: CACDPLAVLGDTTPTDKLIF. The CDR3 nucleotides are TGTGCCTGTGACCCTTTGGCCGTACTGGGGGATACCACCCCCACCGATAAACTCATCTTT.

Judged by abundance, this clone is medium-sized. The chain couples TRDV1 to TRDJ1; 13 bases fit TRDD3. V shed 0 bases and J 8 bases; nucleotides not matched to a gene: 24. Germline CDR1 reads TSWWSYY; CDR2 reads QGS. The length of the CDR3 is 22 residues. The CDR3 protein is CALGELVGSPLGDTPKTGKLIF. As DNA, the CDR3 is TGTGCTCTTGGGGAACTAGTCGGGTCCCCACTGGGGGATACGCCGAAGACTGGCAAACTCATCTTT.

A few counts support this clone. The amino acid sequence in TCRdb belongs to a much larger clone and departs from this DNA's translation at residue 21, likely a sequencing read error; the sequence shown is translated from the DNA. The chain uses TRDV1 and TRDJ1; 13 bases fit TRDD3. Because TCRdb records no J gene, it was assigned here through a match of the DNA to germline. V trimming: 2 bases; J trimming: 4 bases; junction bases outside the gene matches: 34. CDR1 is TSWWSYY and CDR2 is QGS in the germline V gene. This CDR3 region has 26 residues. The CDR3: CALGESAPYHPPHWGIRGIPRDKLIF. The CDR3 DNA reads TGTGCTCTTGGGGAATCGGCCCCCTACCACCCCCCTCACTGGGGGATACGCGGCATACCTCGCGATAAACTCATCTTT.

This clone was seen a few times. The CDR3: CACDAVPTRLGDGKADTDKLIF. In nucleotides, the CDR3 is TGTGCCTGTGACGCAGTTCCTACCCGTCTGGGGGATGGTAAAGCGGACACCGATAAACTCATCTTT. Here the J gene is TRDJ1 and the V gene is not called; the table's D call of TRDD3 was not tested on the DNA. The CDR3 totals 22 residues.

This clone is hyperexpanded in the sample. The sample holds other DNA sequences that translate to the same CDR3. This chain uses TRDV2 with TRDJ1; D is uncertain. Germline assignment: CDR1 GEAIGNYY and CDR2 EKD. The CDR3 has 15 amino acids. Trimming left V 6 bases short and J 3 bases short, with 19 bases between. CDR3 region: CACLVSRTRADKLIF. The CDR3 DNA is TGTGCCTGTTTGGTATCCCGTACGAGGGCCGATAAACTCATCTTT.

This clone was seen a few times. TCRdb lists the protein of a much larger clone for this DNA, which differs at residue 3, so this is likely a read error; the protein given here is translated from the DNA itself. This chain joins TRDV1 and TRDJ1, with 13 bases that match TRDD3. TCRdb lists no J gene, so it was determined here by aligning the DNA to germline. Germline V gene data show CDR1 as TSWWSYY and CDR2 as QGS. This CDR3 is 26 amino acids long. CDR3 in amino acids: CAIGESAPYHPPHWGIRGIPLDKLIF. The CDR3, as DNA: TGTGCTATTGGGGAATCGGCCCCCTACCACCCCCCTCACTGGGGGATACGCGGCATACCTCTCGATAAACTCATCTTT.

Remarks on this clone: TCRdb lists the protein of a much larger clone for this DNA, which differs at residue 7, so this is likely a read error; the protein given here is translated from the DNA itself. V gene TRDV1 combines with J gene TRDJ1; 9 bases align to TRDD3. In the absence of a J gene in TCRdb, the DNA was matched to germline to assign it here. In germline, CDR1 is TSWWSYY, CDR2 QGS. With V trimmed by 4 bases and J by 0 bases, 30 bases remained unmatched. The CDR3 spans 24 residues. As DNA, the CDR3 is TGTGCTCTTGGGGTGTCCCACCTTGGCCCTGGGGATACGAGTACCCCTCCGTACACCGATAAACTCATCTTT. It is translated as CALGVSHLGPGDTSTPPYTDKLIF.

This clone counts as medium-sized (0.01 to 0.1%). The chain's CDR3 is CALGELGLPTAFLYWGIRDTDKLIF. The CDR3 DNA is TGTGCTCTTGGGGAACTGGGCCTTCCTACAGCGTTTCTATACTGGGGGATACGGGACACCGATAAACTCATCTTT. The gene calls are TRDV1 and TRDJ1; 13 bases match TRDD3. The J segment lost 0 bases and the V segment lost 0 bases, leaving 25 bases of the junction unmatched. CDR1 TSWWSYY and CDR2 QGS come from the germline V gene. This CDR3 is 25 amino acids long.

This clone was counted a few times. A far larger clone is off by one base, so a read error is likely. Other DNA sequences in the sample encode the same CDR3. The CDR3: CACDSISSTGGKTDKLIF. The CDR3 nucleotides are TGTGCTTGTGACTCCATCTCGAGTACTGGGGGAAAGACCGATAAACTCATCTTT. V and J are TRDV2 and TRDJ1; 9 bases align to TRDD3. Germline-derived CDR1 and CDR2 are GEAIGNYY and EKD. CDR3 length equals 18 residues.

This clone appeared once. The likely explanation is a read error, given a far larger clone one base away. The genes are TRDV1 and TRDJ1, with 9 bases identical to TRDD3. TCRdb leaves out the J gene; it was filled in here by matching the DNA to germline. In germline, CDR1 is TSWWSYY, CDR2 QGS. The CDR3 loop spans 28 amino acids. Trimming removed 1 base from V and 0 bases from J; junction bases left unmatched: 39. CDR3: CALGEQPDVYRLPGGWRAVPEDTDKLIF. The CDR3 DNA sequence: TGTGCTCTTGGGGAACAGCCCGATGTGTATCGTCTCCCTGGGGGATGGAGGGCTGTACCTGAGGACACCGATAAACTCATCTTT.

The table lists this clone with a few counts. A read error is the likely source, as a far larger clone sits one nucleotide away. Distinct nucleotide sequences in the sample also encode this CDR3. CDR3: CACDSVLGDTSGSWDTRQMFF. DNA of the CDR3: TGTGCATGTGACAGCGTACTGGGGGATACGTCCGGCTCCTGGGACACCCGACAGATGTTTTTC. The chain recombines TRDV2 with TRDJ3; 13 nucleotides match TRDD3. This CDR3 spans 21 amino acids. Germline V gene sequence: CDR1 GEAIGNYY, CDR2 EKD.

This clone was counted many times. The chain recombines TRDV2 with TRDJ1, with 8 bases that match TRDD3. V lost 0 bases, J lost 8 bases, and 31 bases stayed unmatched. The CDR3 has 22 residues. Germline CDR1 and CDR2: GEAIGNYY and EKD. In DNA, the CDR3 is TGTGCCTGTGACACCGTCGGATCTACTAGTACTGGGGGTCCCGCAGTCCATCAGAAACTCATCTTT. Its protein is CACDTVGSTSTGGPAVHQKLIF.

This clone is medium-sized in the sample. This specimen includes other DNA sequences encoding the same CDR3. The chain has TRDV2 and TRDJ1, with a tentative D call TRDD3 (5 bases). In germline, CDR1 is GEAIGNYY, CDR2 EKD. Trimming cost V 0 bases and J 1 base, with 8 bases left between them. CDR3 length: 14 amino acids. The CDR3 here is CACDTVGGTDKLIF. The CDR3 coding sequence is TGTGCCTGTGACACCGTAGGGGGCACCGATAAACTCATCTTT.

This clone has just a few counts. TCRdb lists the protein of a much larger clone for this DNA, which differs at residue 3, so this is likely a read error; the protein given here is translated from the DNA itself. The rearrangement uses TRDV2 and TRDJ1; TRDD3 agrees at 11 bases. The CDR3 runs to 18 residues. Germline assignment: CDR1 GEAIGNYY and CDR2 EKD. CDR3 residues: CAFDDLGGYAGFTDKLIF. The CDR3 DNA is TGTGCCTTTGACGATCTTGGGGGATACGCGGGTTTCACCGATAAACTCATCTTT.

In this sample, this clone turned up a few times. The TCRdb protein comes from a much larger clone and disagrees with this DNA's translation at residue 7, likely due to a read error; the protein given here is derived from the DNA. This chain uses TRDV2 with TRDJ3; D is possibly TRDD3 (5 bases). V was cut by 3 bases and J by 2 bases, with 22 bases left in between. The CDR3 has 20 amino acids. The V gene's germline CDR1 is GEAIGNYY and CDR2 EKD. The CDR3 DNA reads TGTGCCTGTGACCCTGTCAACCATTCGATACCGCCCTGGGACACCCGACAGATGTTTTTC. Its protein is CACDPVNHSIPPWDTRQMFF.

This clone was observed a few times. The likely explanation is a read error, given a far larger clone one base away. Other DNA sequences in the sample encode the same CDR3. This rearrangement joins TRDV1 to TRDJ1, with 8 positions matching TRDD2. No J gene was available from TCRdb, and it was assigned here by a germline match of the DNA. The V segment lost 1 base and the J segment 0 bases; nucleotides outside the gene matches: 46. From germline, CDR1 is TSWWSYY and CDR2 QGS. The CDR3 loop spans 30 amino acids. The CDR3 coding sequence is TGTGCTCTTGGGGAACAAGGGCCTTCGCCTTCCTATCCGTGGAAGGGCTATTGGGGGTTCACGCCCACATACACCGATAAACTCATCTTT. This encodes CALGEQGPSPSYPWKGYWGFTPTYTDKLIF.

The table lists this clone with a few counts. This is likely an artifact of a read error, given a far larger clone one base away. Different DNA sequences within this sample yield the same CDR3. The chain uses TRDV2 and TRDJ1; D unclear. CDR1 and CDR2 from the germline V gene are GEAIGNYY and EKD. The CDR3 is 13 amino acids. The V and J ends lost 5 bases and 4 bases respectively, with 13 bases between them. The CDR3 here is CACATLRLDKLIF. CDR3 DNA: TGTGCCTGTGCCACGCTCCGCCTCGATAAACTCATCTTT.

This clone qualifies as medium-sized. The rearrangement uses TRDV2 and TRDJ1; TRDD3 matches at 12 bases. Germline-derived CDR1 and CDR2 are GEAIGNYY and EKD. The CDR3 runs to 18 residues. V gave up 0 bases and J gave up 3 bases; unmatched junction bases: 10. In DNA, the CDR3 is TGTGCCTGTGACACCGTTACTGGGGGATACCTTCTCCCCGATAAACTCATCTTT. This translates into CACDTVTGGYLLPDKLIF.